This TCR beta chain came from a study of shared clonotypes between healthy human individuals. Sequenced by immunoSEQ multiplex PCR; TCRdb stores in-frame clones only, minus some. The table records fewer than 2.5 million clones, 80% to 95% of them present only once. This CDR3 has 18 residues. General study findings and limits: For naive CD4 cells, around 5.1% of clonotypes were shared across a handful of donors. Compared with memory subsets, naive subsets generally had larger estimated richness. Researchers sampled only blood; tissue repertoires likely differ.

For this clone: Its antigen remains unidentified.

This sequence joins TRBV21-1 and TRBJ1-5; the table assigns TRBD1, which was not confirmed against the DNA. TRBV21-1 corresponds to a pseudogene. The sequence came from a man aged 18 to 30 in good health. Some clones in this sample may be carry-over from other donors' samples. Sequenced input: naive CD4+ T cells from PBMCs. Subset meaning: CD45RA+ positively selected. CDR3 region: CASSVTGLDMNSNQPQHF. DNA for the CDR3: TGTGCCAGCAGCGTAACAGGGCTGGATATGAATAGCAATCAGCCCCAGCATTTT.